Following are 12 T cell receptor beta chains from one sample sequenced in a study of glioma-infiltrating T cells. Amplification of TCR alpha and beta CDR3 regions from RNA used iRepertoire nested multiplex PCR. TCRdb reanalysed the multiplex PCR reads using MiXCR and keeps one entry per CDR3 protein. The sample shows about 180,000 distinct CDR3 sequences, more than 35% of them seen only once. Sequencing was carried out using glioma tissue, nonneoplastic brain tissue, or PBMCs (not recorded which). These receptors were collected from a human donor with low-grade glioma or glioblastoma, undergoing nonglioma brain surgery, or in good health (not recorded which).

Note on this clonotype: The junction shows a germline mismatch at one end, possibly a read error. The gene calls are TRBV20-1 and TRBJ1-1, with a possible D match to TRBD1 (6 bases). The germline V gene encodes CDR1 DFQATT and CDR2 SNEGSKA (reference sequence). The CDR3 extends over 14 amino acids. This chain's CDR3 is CSARGTIMSTEAFF. In nucleotides, the CDR3 is TGTAGTGCTAGAGGGACAATTATGAGCACTGAAGCTTTCTTT.

There are many counts of this clonotype. V gene TRBV28 combines with J gene TRBJ2-7; 11 nucleotides agree with TRBD2. J lost 7 bases, V lost 9 bases, and 11 bases had no gene match. Germline lookup yields CDR1 MDHEN and CDR2 SYDVKM. CDR3 size: 14 residues. CDR3 coding DNA: TGTGCCAGTGCCCAACTAGCGGGGGAGGAAGAGCAGTACTTC. Its translation is CASAQLAGEEEQYF.

About this clonotype: One base away lies a much larger clone, so this may be a sequencing read error. The CDR3 does not end in the conserved phenylalanine or tryptophan, so this is likely a read error. CDR3 sequence reads: CASSTSYEQYL. CDR3 coding DNA: TGCGCCAGCAGCACTTCCTACGAGCAGTACCTC. This chain links TRBV5-1 with TRBJ2-7, with no clear D. Germline V gene data show CDR1 as SGHRS and CDR2 as YFSETQ. Trimming left V 4 bases short and J 1 base short, with 3 bases between. The CDR3 length is 11 residues.

As for this clonotype: One end of the junction is discordant with germline, which a read error may explain. This rearrangement joins TRBV12-5 to TRBJ2-1, with D possibly matching TRBD1 (5 bases). The germline gives CDR1 LGHNT, CDR2 FRNRAP. The CDR3 sequence is 12 residues long. As DNA, the CDR3 is TGTGCTAGTGGGACAGAGTACAATAAGCAGTTCTTC. Translation gives CASGTEYNKQFF.

In its sample, this clonotype was seen many times. The V gene is TRBV20-1, the J gene TRBJ1-1; 11 bases line up with TRBD1. CDR1 and CDR2 from the germline V gene are DFQATT and SNEGSKA (reference sequence). The CDR3 sequence is 17 residues long. The trim removed 3 bases at V and 1 base at J, leaving 10 bases unmatched. CDR3 protein: CSASSGTGGWGNTEAFF. The CDR3 bases are TGCAGTGCTAGTAGTGGGACAGGGGGTTGGGGGAACACTGAAGCTTTCTTT.

This clonotype was recorded at least ten times. This chain joins TRBV7-8 and TRBJ2-1; 10 positions agree with TRBD2. Germline CDR1 reads SGHVS; CDR2 reads FQNEAQ. This CDR3 is built from 16 residues. The V segment lost 1 base and the J segment 8 bases; nucleotides outside the gene matches: 8. For the CDR3, the DNA is TGTGCCAGCAGCTTAGGTTCTAGCGGGAGTGAGGATGAGCAGTTCTTC. Encoded protein: CASSLGSSGSEDEQFF.

This clonotype appeared many times. The V and J genes are TRBV24-1 and TRBJ1-1; D is undetermined. CDR1 and CDR2 from the germline V gene are KGHDR and SFDVKD. V was shortened by 4 bases and J by 1 base, with 6 bases between the two germline ends. There are 13 residues in the CDR3. The CDR3 DNA sequence: TGTGCCACCAGTGAGGGCCGGAACACTGAAGCTTTCTTT. This sequence encodes CATSEGRNTEAFF.

This clonotype appeared a few times. The rearrangement joins TRBV2 to TRBJ1-2, with 11 bases lining up with TRBD1. Germline V gene lookup returns CDR1 SNHLY and CDR2 FYNNEI. With 0 bases clipped from V and 4 bases from J, the junction kept 4 bases outside the gene matches. The CDR3 contains 16 residues. The CDR3 DNA follows: TGTGCCAGCAGTGAAGCGCGGACAGGGGGCTTCTATGGCTACACCTTC. It specifies CASSEARTGGFYGYTF.

As concerns this clonotype: At one of its ends the junction is not consistent with the germline gene, which may arise from a read error. The J gene is TRBJ2-1, the V gene TRBV27; D might be TRBD1 or TRBD2, each matching 5 bases. The germline CDR1 and CDR2 sequences are MNHEY and SMNVEV (reference sequence). The CDR3 length is 15 residues. CDR3 sequence reads: CASGWDGSSYNGQFF. In nucleotides, the CDR3 is TGTGCCAGCGGATGGGACGGCAGCTCCTACAATGGGCAGTTCTTC.

This clonotype was picked up many times. The rearrangement joins TRBV20-1 to TRBJ2-7, with D possibly being TRBD2 (5 bases). Looked up from germline, CDR1 is DFQATT and CDR2 is SNEGSKA (reference sequence). Trimming pared 3 bases from V and 4 bases from J, leaving 10 bases between. The CDR3 contains 12 residues. CDR3 in DNA: TGCAGTGCTAGCGGGGATGGGTACGAGCAGTACTTC. This translates into CSASGDGYEQYF.

Of note for this clonotype: Possible read error: a much larger clone is one base away. DNA for the CDR3: TGTGCCAGCAGTGACAGCTCCTACTATGGCTACAACTTC. Amino acids: CASSDSSYYGYNF. The V and J genes are TRBV2 and TRBJ1-2; D gene uncertain. This CDR3 comprises 13 residues. Germline V lookup: CDR1 SNHLY, CDR2 FYNNEI. Filled out from reference TRBV2 and TRBJ1-2, the complete variable domain reads EPEVTQTPSHQVTQMGQEVILRCVPISNHLYFYWYRQILGQKVEFLVSFYNNEISEKSEIFDDQFSVERPDGSNFTLKIRSTKLEDSAMYFCASSDSSYYGYNFGSGTRLTVV.

This clonotype turned up a few times. The chain recombines TRBV11-2 with TRBJ2-3; 13 nucleotides align to TRBD2. The germline V gene has CDR1 SGHAT and CDR2 FQNNGV. The J segment lost 0 bases and the V segment lost 5 bases, leaving 17 bases of the junction unmatched. The CDR3 sequence is 21 residues long. The CDR3 region is CASSTRPPGLAGLSSTDTQYF. CDR3 in DNA: TGTGCCAGCAGCACAAGGCCCCCGGGACTAGCGGGGTTATCTAGCACAGATACGCAGTATTTT.